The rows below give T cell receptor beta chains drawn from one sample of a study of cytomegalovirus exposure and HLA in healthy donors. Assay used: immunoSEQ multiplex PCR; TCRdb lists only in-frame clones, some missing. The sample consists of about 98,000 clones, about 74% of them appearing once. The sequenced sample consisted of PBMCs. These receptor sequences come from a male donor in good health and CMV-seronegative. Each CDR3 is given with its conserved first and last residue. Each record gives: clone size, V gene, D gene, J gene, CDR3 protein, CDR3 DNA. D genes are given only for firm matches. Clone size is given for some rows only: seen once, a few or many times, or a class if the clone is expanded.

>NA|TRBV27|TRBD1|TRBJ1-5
CASSPQGQGDFQPQHF
TGTGCCAGCAGTCCCCAGGGACAGGGGGATTTTCAGCCCCAGCATTTT
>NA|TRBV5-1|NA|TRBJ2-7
CASSLVPLDRSIAYEQYF
TGCGCCAGCAGCTTGGTTCCTTTAGACAGGTCCATCGCCTACGAGCAGTACTTC
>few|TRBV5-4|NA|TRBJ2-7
CASSLTGGYEQYF
TGTGCCAGCAGCTTGACAGGAGGGTACGAGCAGTACTTC
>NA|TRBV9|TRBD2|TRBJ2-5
CASSMTSVQETQYF
TGTGCCAGCAGCATGACTAGCGTACAAGAGACCCAGTACTTC
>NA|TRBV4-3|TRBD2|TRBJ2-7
CASSPSSGVTPLEQYF
TGCGCCAGCAGCCCTTCTAGCGGGGTGACTCCCCTCGAGCAGTACTTC
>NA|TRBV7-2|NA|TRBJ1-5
CASSLFKGGNQPQHF
TGTGCCAGCAGCTTATTTAAGGGGGGCAATCAGCCCCAGCATTTT
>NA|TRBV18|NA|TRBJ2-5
CASSPRGHLNQETQYF
TGTGCCAGCTCACCAAGGGGACACCTTAACCAAGAGACCCAGTACTTC
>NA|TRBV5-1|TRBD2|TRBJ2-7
CASSSLAGGIYEQYF
TGCGCCAGCAGCTCGCTAGCGGGAGGTATCTACGAGCAGTACTTC
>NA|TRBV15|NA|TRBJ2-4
CATSRPTLAKNIQYF
TGTGCCACCAGCCGCCCTACTCTAGCCAAAAACATTCAGTACTTC
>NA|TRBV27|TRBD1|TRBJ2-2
CASRWGQSTGELFF
TGTGCCAGCAGATGGGGACAGTCCACCGGGGAGCTGTTTTTT
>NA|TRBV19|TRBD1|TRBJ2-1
CASSRNRDRADNEQFF
TGTGCCAGTAGTAGAAACCGGGACAGGGCTGACAATGAGCAGTTCTTC
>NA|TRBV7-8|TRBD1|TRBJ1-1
CASSPRTGDPKAFF
TGTGCCAGCAGCCCACGGACAGGCGATCCTAAAGCTTTCTTT
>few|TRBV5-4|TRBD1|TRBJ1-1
CASSGRTGSAEAFF
TGTGCCAGCAGCGGACGGACAGGGTCGGCTGAAGCTTTCTTT
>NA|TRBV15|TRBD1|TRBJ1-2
CATSRMDRDNYGYTF
TGTGCCACCAGCCGAATGGACAGGGACAACTATGGCTACACCTTC
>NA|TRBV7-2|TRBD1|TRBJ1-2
CASSLAPGQKTYGYTF
TGTGCCAGCAGCTTAGCGCCGGGACAGAAGACCTATGGCTACACCTTC
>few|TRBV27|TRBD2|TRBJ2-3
CASSSQREGRRDTQYF
TGTGCCAGCAGTTCCCAGCGGGAGGGCCGTAGAGATACGCAGTATTTT
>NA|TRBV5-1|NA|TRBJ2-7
CASRQAGSSYEQYF
TGCGCCAGCAGGCAAGCTGGGAGCTCCTACGAGCAGTACTTC
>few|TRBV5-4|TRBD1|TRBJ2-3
CASSRDSSTDTQYF
TGTGCCAGCAGTCGGGACAGCTCCACGGATACGCAGTATTTT
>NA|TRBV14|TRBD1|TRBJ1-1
CASSPRTGQNTEAFF
TGTGCCAGCAGCCCTAGGACAGGACAGAACACTGAAGCTTTCTTT
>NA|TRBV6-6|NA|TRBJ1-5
CASSYSSYSNQPQHF
TGTGCCAGCAGTTACTCTTCGTATAGCAATCAGCCCCAGCATTTT
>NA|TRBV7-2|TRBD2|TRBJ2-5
CASSVTSGRQETQYF
TGTGCCAGCAGCGTCACTAGCGGGAGGCAAGAGACCCAGTACTTC
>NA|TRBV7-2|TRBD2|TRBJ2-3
CASSSSSGANTDTQYF
TGTGCCAGCAGCTCTTCTAGCGGGGCGAACACAGATACGCAGTATTTT
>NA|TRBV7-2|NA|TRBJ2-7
CASSLAILYEQYF
TGTGCCAGCAGCTTAGCGATACTCTACGAGCAGTACTTC
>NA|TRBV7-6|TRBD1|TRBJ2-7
CASSSRTGREQYF
TGTGCCAGCAGCTCCCGGACAGGCCGCGAGCAGTACTTC
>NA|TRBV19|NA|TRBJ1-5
CASRMAVSNQPQHF
TGTGCCAGTCGCATGGCGGTAAGCAATCAGCCCCAGCATTTT
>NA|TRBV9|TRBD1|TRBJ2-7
CASSVGTGVHEQYF
TGTGCCAGCAGCGTAGGGACAGGGGTCCACGAGCAGTACTTC
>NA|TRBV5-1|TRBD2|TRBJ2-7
CASSLLTSGIYEQYF
TGCGCCAGCAGCTTACTTACTAGCGGAATCTACGAGCAGTACTTC
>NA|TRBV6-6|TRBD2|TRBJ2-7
CASSYLAGIAYEQYF
TGTGCCAGCAGTTACTTAGCGGGAATAGCCTACGAGCAGTACTTC
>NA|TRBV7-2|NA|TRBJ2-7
CASSLGPRQGGGEQYF
TGTGCCAGCAGCTTAGGGCCCCGACAGGGAGGTGGCGAGCAGTACTTC
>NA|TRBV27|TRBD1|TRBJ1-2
CASSAWDRGYGYTF
TGTGCCAGCAGTGCCTGGGACAGGGGCTATGGCTACACCTTC
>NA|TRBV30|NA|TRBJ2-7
CAWSLTGRALEQYF
TGTGCCTGGAGCCTAACCGGGAGAGCCCTCGAGCAGTACTTC
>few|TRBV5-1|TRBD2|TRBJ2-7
CASSSAASGSGEQYF
TGCGCCAGCAGCTCCGCGGCTAGCGGGAGTGGCGAGCAGTACTTC
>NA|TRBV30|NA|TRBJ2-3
CAWTHGGDTQYF
TGTGCCTGGACCCACGGAGGGGATACGCAGTATTTT
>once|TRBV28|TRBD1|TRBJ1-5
CASTQDRGVTQPQHF
TGTGCCAGCACCCAGGACAGGGGGGTAACTCAGCCCCAGCATTTT
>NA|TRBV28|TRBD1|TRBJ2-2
CASSVGQGVNTGELFF
TGTGCCAGCAGTGTGGGACAGGGGGTTAACACCGGGGAGCTGTTTTTT
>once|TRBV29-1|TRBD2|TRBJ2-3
CSVERGVGGPDTQYF
TGCAGCGTTGAACGGGGGGTCGGGGGTCCAGATACGCAGTATTTT
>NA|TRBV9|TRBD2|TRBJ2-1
CASSPSSGYSYNEQFF
TGTGCCAGCAGCCCGTCTAGCGGATACTCCTACAATGAGCAGTTCTTC
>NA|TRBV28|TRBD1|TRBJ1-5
CASSLILTGGNQPQHF
TGTGCCAGCAGTTTAATACTGACAGGGGGCAATCAGCCCCAGCATTTT
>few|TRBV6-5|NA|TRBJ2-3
CASTPTDPLGGTQYF
TGTGCCAGCACCCCTACGGACCCACTAGGCGGTACGCAGTATTTT
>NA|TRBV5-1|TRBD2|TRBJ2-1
CASSLALADTEQFF
TGCGCCAGCAGCTTGGCCCTAGCGGACACCGAGCAGTTCTTC
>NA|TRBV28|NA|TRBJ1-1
CASSLGPGTEAFF
TGTGCCAGCAGTTTAGGTCCCGGGACTGAAGCTTTCTTT
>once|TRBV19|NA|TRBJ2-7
CASSAAGSVDYGQYF
TGTGCCAGTAGTGCGGCGGGGTCGGTGGACTACGGGCAGTACTTC
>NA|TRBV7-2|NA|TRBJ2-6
CASSPPGTPGSGANVLTF
TGTGCCAGCAGCCCTCCGGGAACCCCGGGCTCTGGGGCCAACGTCCTGACTTTC
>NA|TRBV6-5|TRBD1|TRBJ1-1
CASTTGGEAFF
TGTGCCAGCACGACAGGGGGTGAAGCTTTCTTT
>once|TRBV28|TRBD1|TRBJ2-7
CASSLQGALAYEQYF
TGTGCCAGCAGTTTACAGGGGGCGCTTGCCTACGAGCAGTACTTC
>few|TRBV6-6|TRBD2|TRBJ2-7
CASSLSISGSPYEQYF
TGTGCCAGCAGTTTAAGTATTAGCGGGAGTCCCTACGAGCAGTACTTC
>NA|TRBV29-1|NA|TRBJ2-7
CSVIPRTTYEQYF
TGCAGCGTTATCCCCCGGACTACCTACGAGCAGTACTTC
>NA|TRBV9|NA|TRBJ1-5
CASSVGGGARQPQHF
TGTGCCAGCAGCGTAGGAGGGGGGGCTCGTCAGCCCCAGCATTTT
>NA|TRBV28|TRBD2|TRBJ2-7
CASSLPGGGEQYF
TGTGCCAGCAGTTTACCGGGAGGTGGCGAGCAGTACTTC
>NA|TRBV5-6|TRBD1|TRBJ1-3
CASSRDRDGNTIYF
TGTGCCAGCAGTCGAGACAGGGACGGAAACACCATATATTTT
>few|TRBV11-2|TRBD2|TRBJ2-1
CASSSLTSLTYNEQFF
TGTGCCAGCAGCTCACTGACTAGCCTCACCTACAATGAGCAGTTCTTC
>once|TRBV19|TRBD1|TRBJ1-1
CASSIQGARNTEAFF
TGTGCCAGTAGTATACAGGGGGCGCGGAACACTGAAGCTTTCTTT
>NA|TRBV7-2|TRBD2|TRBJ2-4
CASSPMGGNIQYF
TGTGCCAGCAGCCCGATGGGGGGGAACATTCAGTACTTC
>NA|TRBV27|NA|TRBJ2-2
CASWGPNTGELFF
TGTGCCAGCTGGGGCCCGAACACCGGGGAGCTGTTTTTT
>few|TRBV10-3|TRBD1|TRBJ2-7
CAISPHDRGSTYEQYF
TGTGCCATCAGCCCACATGACAGGGGGAGTACCTACGAGCAGTACTTC
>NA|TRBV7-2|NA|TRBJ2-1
CASSLETGYNNEQFF
TGTGCCAGCAGCTTAGAAACAGGGTATAACAATGAGCAGTTCTTC
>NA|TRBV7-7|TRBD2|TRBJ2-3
CASSYPGLAGGGSTDTQYF
TGTGCTAGCAGCTATCCGGGACTAGCGGGAGGAGGAAGCACAGATACGCAGTATTTT